This T cell receptor beta chain was recorded in a study of CD8+ T cells in alopecia areata. At the level of the study: Oral tofacitinib, 5 to 10 mg twice daily, was given in an open-label trial. Tofacitinib therapy took 6 to 18 months; 6 months off drug came after. Overall study findings and caveats: Among patients, TCR sharing was less clear than in mice, a difference possibly due in part to HLA diversity in the patient population.

With regard to this clone: Its target is not known.

RNA, once extracted, was reverse transcribed into cDNA for use as the sequencing template. TCRdb's copy holds only in-frame clones and misses some; the assay was immunoSEQ multiplex PCR. The sample holds over 15,000 clones, more than 60% seen once. Researchers took lesional scalp punch biopsies and peripheral blood from people who were alopecia areata patients. Germline values: CDR1 MNHEY, CDR2 SVGAGI. The CDR3 spans 15 residues. J was trimmed by 6 bases and V by 6 bases; bases with no gene match: 9. The gene calls are TRBV6-5 and TRBJ2-1; 9 bases are shared with TRBD1. The specimen comprised skin, sampled at week 0. The source of this sequence is a human donor with alopecia areata. This chain's CDR3 is CASRITGGSANEQFF. The CDR3 DNA reads as TGTGCCAGCAGAATAACAGGGGGCAGCGCCAATGAGCAGTTCTTC.